The 20 T cell receptor beta chains reported below all come from one sample, sequenced in a study of T-cell memory formation after mild COVID-19. MiXCR, applied by TCRdb to the 5' RACE reads, yields one record per CDR3 protein. This sample has approximately 170,000 distinct CDR3 sequences, with over 10% found just once. Sample: PBMCs or a T cell subset sorted from them (not recorded which). These receptors originate from a man between 18 and 29 years old who had mild COVID-19 (a few samples of this study predate the infection). Cell type and time point are not known.

This clonotype was observed a handful of times. The chain links TRBV6-6 to TRBJ2-7, with D possibly matching TRBD1 (6 bases). Germline loops: CDR1 MNHNY, CDR2 SVGAGI (reference sequence). The CDR3 is made up of 15 amino acids. V was pared by 6 bases and J by 3 bases, with 18 bases between. The CDR3 sequence is CASRRITGFGYEQYF. In DNA form, the CDR3 reads TGTGCCAGCAGGCGTATTACAGGGTTTGGCTACGAGCAGTACTTC.

Only a few counts were recorded for this clonotype. V is TRBV10-3 and J is TRBJ2-2; TRBD1 matches 9 bases. CDR3 length equals 14 residues. Per germline, CDR1 ENHRY and CDR2 SYGVKD. J gave up 2 bases and V 7 bases, and 2 bases lay outside the gene matches. CDR3 in amino acids: CAITGQGNTGELFF. CDR3 sequence (DNA): TGTGCCATCACGGGACAGGGTAACACCGGGGAGCTGTTTTTT.

This clonotype was counted many times. This chain joins TRBV7-2 and TRBJ2-2; the D gene could be TRBD1 or TRBD2 (5 bases each). This CDR3 region has 17 residues. The germline V gene has CDR1 SGHTA and CDR2 FQGNSA. Deletions cut 6 bases from V and 1 base from J, with 18 bases between. In DNA form, the CDR3 reads TGTGCCAGCAGGTCGTTTGGGACGGATCTGAACACCGGGGAGCTGTTTTTT. Translating it yields CASRSFGTDLNTGELFF.

CDR3 sequence (DNA): TGTGCCAGCGCTCGAAGGAGGGAAGGGCCCCCAGCCAAAAACATTCAGTACTTC. It translates to CASARRREGPPAKNIQYF. This chain links TRBV28 with TRBJ2-4, with a weak D call TRBD2 (6 bases). The germline gives CDR1 MDHEN, CDR2 SYDVKM. The CDR3 spans 18 residues. The germline V and J ends were trimmed by 8 bases and 0 bases, with 23 bases remaining between them.

The sample holds a few counts of this clonotype. The chain links TRBV28 to TRBJ2-7, with no clear D. Germline V gene sequence: CDR1 MDHEN, CDR2 SYDVKM. The CDR3 runs 12 residues. V lost 4 bases and J 2 bases, leaving 6 bases between the germline ends. The CDR3 DNA reads TGTGCCAGCAGTTGGAGTGCCTACGAGCAGTACTTC. This codes for CASSWSAYEQYF.

This clonotype was seen a few times. This chain connects TRBV11-2 to TRBJ2-1; 7 nucleotides match TRBD1. The CDR3 contains 16 residues. J lost 2 bases, V lost 5 bases, and 9 bases had no gene match. Germline assignment: CDR1 SGHAT and CDR2 FQNNGV. The CDR3 loop is CASSVTGEYPYNEQFF. The CDR3 nucleotides are TGTGCCAGCAGCGTAACAGGGGAATACCCCTACAATGAGCAGTTCTTC.

The chain uses TRBV5-4 and TRBJ2-7, with 10 nucleotides matching TRBD1. The CDR3 consists of 15 residues. The germline V gene has CDR1 SGHNT and CDR2 YYREEE (reference sequence). The ends lost 5 bases at V and 5 bases at J; junction bases unmatched: 10. CDR3 region: CASRDSYGTGDEQYF. CDR3 bases: TGTGCCAGCAGAGACTCTTACGGGACAGGGGACGAGCAGTACTTC.

The V call is TRBV6-5, the J call TRBJ1-2; possibly TRBD1 for D (5 bases). V lost 0 bases, J lost 7 bases, and 12 bases lay in between. This CDR3 comprises 14 residues. The germline V gene encodes CDR1 MNHEY and CDR2 SVGAGI. The CDR3 protein is CASSYSNTGVGYTF. CDR3 nucleotide sequence: TGTGCCAGCAGTTACTCGAACACGGGGGTTGGCTACACCTTC.

This clonotype was counted between two and nine times. V usage is TRBV20-1 and J usage is TRBJ2-5; D is uncertain. The germline gives CDR1 DFQATT, CDR2 SNEGSKA (reference sequence). CDR3 size: 13 residues. V gave up 3 bases and J gave up 4 bases, with 12 bases separating them. The CDR3 DNA is TGCAGTGCTAGTTCTCTAGGTCCAGAGACCCAGTACTTC. Protein sequence: CSASSLGPETQYF.

This clonotype was picked up a small number of times. This rearrangement joins TRBV10-3 to TRBJ2-3; D may be TRBD1 (6 bases). CDR3 length: 14 residues. V was shortened by 3 bases and J by 3 bases, with 10 bases between the two germline ends. Germline loops: CDR1 ENHRY, CDR2 SYGVKD. The CDR3 spells CAISEQGRTDTQYF. In nucleotides, the CDR3 is TGTGCCATCAGTGAACAGGGAAGGACAGATACGCAGTATTTT.

This clonotype was counted only a few times. The chain carries TRBV5-6 and TRBJ2-1; D might be TRBD1 or TRBD2, each matching 7 bases. V lost 10 bases, J lost 10 bases, and 24 bases lay in between. This CDR3 region has 14 residues. Germline V lookup: CDR1 SGHDT, CDR2 YYEEEE. In nucleotides, the CDR3 is TGTGCCTCCTTATCGAACCCAGGGGGGGACGAGCAGTTCTTC. Its protein is CASLSNPGGDEQFF.

The chain links TRBV12-3 or TRBV12-4 to TRBJ2-7; TRBD1 matches 9 bases. V lost 6 bases, J lost 4 bases, and 7 bases stayed unmatched. The CDR3 length is 14 residues. CDR3 sequence (DNA): TGTGCCAGCAGGGACGGGACAGGGAATTACGAGCAGTACTTC. Translating gives CASRDGTGNYEQYF.

This clonotype appeared a few times. V gene TRBV4-2 combines with J gene TRBJ2-1, with 8 bases matching TRBD1. J lost 8 bases, V lost 1 base, and 7 bases had no gene match. Looked up from germline, CDR1 is LGHNA and CDR2 is YNFKEQ. The CDR3 runs to 15 residues. In DNA, the CDR3 is TGTGCCAGCAGCCAAGGCGAGACAGGGGAACATGAGCAGTTCTTC. Translated: CASSQGETGEHEQFF.

V gene TRBV5-1 combines with J gene TRBJ2-7; 9 bases agree with TRBD1. The CDR3 consists of 16 residues. Germline-derived CDR1 and CDR2 are SGHRS and YFSETQ. V shed 5 bases, J shed 1 base, and the junction held 10 bases outside the gene matches. The CDR3: CASRRLPGQGSYEQYF. The CDR3 nucleotides are TGCGCCAGCAGGAGATTGCCGGGACAGGGTTCCTACGAGCAGTACTTC. Looking up the rest from reference TRBV5-1 and TRBJ2-7 gives the full variable domain: KAGVTQTPRYLIKTRGQQVTLSCSPISGHRSVSWYQQTPGQGLQFLFEYFSETQRNKGNFPGRFSGRQFSNSRSEMNVSTLELGDSALYLCASRRLPGQGSYEQYFGPGTRLTVT.

The genes are TRBV2 and TRBJ1-6; TRBD1 agrees at 10 bases. The CDR3 extends over 14 amino acids. The ends lost 8 bases at V and 8 bases at J; junction bases unmatched: 6. From germline, CDR1 is SNHLY and CDR2 FYNNEI. The CDR3 sequence: CASLRGQGDSPLHF. The CDR3 nucleotides read TGTGCCAGCCTCCGAGGACAGGGGGATTCACCCCTCCACTTT.

This clonotype was picked up a small number of times. This chain connects TRBV28 to TRBJ2-1; perhaps TRBD1 as D (7 bases). Germline CDR1 MDHEN, CDR2 SYDVKM. Trimming pared 5 bases from V and 2 bases from J, leaving 13 bases between. The CDR3 runs to 15 residues. The CDR3 spells CASSGRGTAYNEQFF. In nucleotides, the CDR3 is TGTGCCAGCAGTGGACGCGGGACAGCCTACAATGAGCAGTTCTTC.

The chain combines TRBV11-2 with TRBJ2-2; 7 nucleotides align to TRBD1. With 3 bases clipped from V and 1 base from J, the junction kept 8 bases outside the gene matches. Germline V gene sequence: CDR1 SGHAT, CDR2 FQNNGV. The CDR3 length is 17 residues. The CDR3 is CASSLLKGQLNTGELFF. The CDR3 region has the DNA TGTGCCAGCAGCTTGCTAAAGGGACAGTTGAACACCGGGGAGCTGTTTTTT.

This clonotype was recorded at least ten times. This rearrangement joins TRBV7-9 to TRBJ1-1; weak D call: TRBD1 (5 bases). The CDR3 sequence is 14 residues long. Germline CDR1 and CDR2: SEHNR and FQNEAQ (reference sequence). The ends were cut back, 5 bases at V and 1 base at J, with 11 bases in the middle. The CDR3 DNA sequence: TGTGCCAGCAGCCCTTCGGGGGGGAACACTGAAGCTTTCTTT. Amino acids: CASSPSGGNTEAFF.

This clonotype was counted only a few times. The chain uses TRBV20-1 and TRBJ2-3; D uncertain. This CDR3 is built from 14 residues. Germline loops: CDR1 DFQATT, CDR2 SNEGSKA (reference sequence). V lost 4 bases, J lost 4 bases, and 15 bases lay in between. In nucleotides, the CDR3 is TGCAGTGCTATCGAGGACCCCTCTGCAGATACGCAGTATTTT. Amino acids: CSAIEDPSADTQYF.

This clonotype showed up just a few times. The V and J genes are TRBV12-3 or TRBV12-4 and TRBJ2-7; 7 bases match TRBD1. The CDR3 sequence is 15 residues long. V was pared by 3 bases and J by 5 bases, with 10 bases of the junction left unmatched. The CDR3 DNA reads as TGTGCCAGCAGTTTTCGACAGGGAAATAGGAACGAGCAGTACTTC. Protein: CASSFRQGNRNEQYF.